Presented here are 32 T cell receptor beta chains from one specimen sequenced in a study of response to subunit inactivated influenza vaccine. TCRdb used MiXCR to reprocess the RT-PCR reads, holding one entry per CDR3 protein. This table holds roughly 170,000 distinct CDR3 sequences, around 9% found once. Specimen: non-naive T cells sorted from PBMCs, collected on the day of vaccination. All receptors come from a man aged 50-59 years who received an inactivated influenza vaccine.

The chain has TRBV7-2 and TRBJ2-1; the match to TRBD2 covers 8 bases. V was pared by 2 bases and J by 1 base, with 4 bases of the junction left unmatched. CDR3 length: 16 residues. Germline-derived CDR1 and CDR2 are SGHTA and FQGNSA. Written as DNA, the CDR3 is TGTGCCAGCAGCTTATTTACTAGCGGTTCCTACAATGAGCAGTTCTTC. The encoded protein is CASSLFTSGSYNEQFF.

In its sample, this clonotype was seen many times. At one of its ends the junction is not consistent with the germline gene, which may arise from a read error. The chain carries TRBV11-2 and TRBJ2-6; D ambiguous. Germline CDR1 is SGHAT and CDR2 is FQNNGV. This CDR3 has 15 residues. CDR3 amino acids: CASSLSSSGANVLTF. DNA of the CDR3: TGTGCCAGCAGCTTAAGCTCGTCTGGTGCCAACGTCCTGACTTTC.

This clonotype was counted many times. The CDR3 bases are TGTGCCACCAGTGAATCCGCTGCAGACAAGAACACCGGGGAGCTGTTTTTT. It codes for CATSESAADKNTGELFF. The chain employs TRBV24-1 and TRBJ2-2; D gene uncertain. The V gene lost 4 bases and the J gene lost 1 base, with 15 bases spanning the gap. The CDR3 runs 17 residues. CDR1 KGHDR and CDR2 SFDVKD come from the germline V gene.

This clonotype has ten or more counts. This chain uses TRBV6-6 with TRBJ2-2; the D is unclear. Trimming pared 6 bases from V and 8 bases from J, leaving 7 bases between. CDR1 MNHNY and CDR2 SVGAGI come from the germline V gene (reference sequence). This CDR3 has 11 residues. The CDR3 DNA sequence: TGTGCCAGCAGGAAGGAGGGGGAGCTGTTTTTT. Translated: CASRKEGELFF.

This clonotype came up a few times. The chain combines TRBV11-2 with TRBJ1-4, with D unresolved. Trimming left V 2 bases short and J 3 bases short, with 10 bases between. CDR3 size: 15 residues. Looked up from germline, CDR1 is SGHAT and CDR2 is FQNNGV. Written as DNA, the CDR3 is TGTGCCAGCAGCTTAACGGATACGGCTAATGAAAAACTGTTTTTT. Its protein is CASSLTDTANEKLFF.

This clonotype came up a few times. This rearrangement joins TRBV28 to TRBJ1-5; a weak D match, TRBD1 (6 bases). Germline V gene sequence: CDR1 MDHEN, CDR2 SYDVKM. The CDR3 is 14 residues long. V was clipped by 3 bases and J by 4 bases, with 10 bases between them. This CDR3 is CASSFDRLNQPQHF. The CDR3 region has the DNA TGTGCCAGCAGTTTTGACAGGCTGAATCAGCCCCAGCATTTT.

This clonotype was recorded at least ten times. The chain carries TRBV3-1 and TRBJ2-5, with 8 bases that match TRBD2. The CDR3 has 15 residues. Trimming cost V 4 bases and J 5 bases; bases outside gene matches: 9. CDR1 LGHDT and CDR2 YNNKEL come from the germline V gene (reference sequence). The CDR3 bases are TGTGCCAGCAGCCCCCGGGGGGGGCCAGGGGAGACCCAGTACTTC. Amino acid sequence: CASSPRGGPGETQYF.

This clonotype was detected a few times. The V and J genes are TRBV7-2 and TRBJ2-2, with 9 positions matching TRBD1. V gave up 5 bases and J gave up 3 bases; unmatched junction bases: 7. In germline, CDR1 is SGHTA, CDR2 FQGNSA. The CDR3 extends over 16 amino acids. CDR3 bases: TGTGCCAGCAGCCCTACAGGGGGCAGGGACACCGGGGAGCTGTTTTTT. This translates into CASSPTGGRDTGELFF.

This clonotype has a handful of counts. This chain links TRBV18 with TRBJ1-1; D is undetermined. Germline V gene data show CDR1 as KGHSH and CDR2 as LQKENI. V lost 2 bases and J 2 bases, leaving 9 bases between the germline ends. The CDR3 is made up of 14 amino acids. As DNA, the CDR3 is TGTGCCAGCTCACCAACGCGAGAAAACACTGAAGCTTTCTTT. This sequence encodes CASSPTRENTEAFF.

This clonotype was seen repeatedly, ten times or more. This chain joins TRBV5-1 and TRBJ1-2; 7 bases map to TRBD1. Germline values: CDR1 SGHRS, CDR2 YFSETQ. This CDR3 contains 11 residues. J was trimmed by 7 bases and V by 3 bases; bases with no gene match: 0. CDR3 protein: CASSWDSGYTF. The CDR3 coding sequence is TGCGCCAGCAGCTGGGACAGTGGCTACACCTTC. Drawing the rest from reference TRBV5-1 and TRBJ1-2, the complete variable domain is KAGVTQTPRYLIKTRGQQVTLSCSPISGHRSVSWYQQTPGQGLQFLFEYFSETQRNKGNFPGRFSGRQFSNSRSEMNVSTLELGDSALYLCASSWDSGYTFGSGTRLTVV.

This clonotype appeared many times. This chain uses TRBV27 with TRBJ1-1; D gene uncertain. This CDR3 contains 14 residues. Germline V lookup: CDR1 MNHEY, CDR2 SMNVEV (reference sequence). Trimming shortened V by 6 bases and J by 0 bases, and 11 bases separated the two germline ends. CDR3 residues: CASSRTRLNTEAFF. In DNA, the CDR3 is TGTGCCAGCAGCCGCACTAGGTTGAACACTGAAGCTTTCTTT.

This clonotype was seen many times. This chain joins TRBV7-2 and TRBJ1-5; 8 bases map to TRBD1. CDR3 size: 15 residues. Unmatched junction bases numbered 10, after V lost 5 bases and J lost 7 bases. The germline CDR1 and CDR2 sequences are SGHTA and FQGNSA. The CDR3 region has the DNA TGTGCCAGCAGCCCATCGACAGGGGTTGGACAGCCCCAGCATTTT. Translating gives CASSPSTGVGQPQHF.

This clonotype was counted many times. The chain links TRBV28 to TRBJ2-1; D gene ambiguous. Per germline, CDR1 MDHEN and CDR2 SYDVKM. The V end lost 7 bases, the J end lost 5 bases, and 6 bases lay between the germline ends. The CDR3 sequence is 11 residues long. CDR3 in amino acids: CASTSNNEQFF. CDR3 nucleotide sequence: TGTGCCAGCACCAGCAACAATGAGCAGTTCTTC.

This clonotype has ten or more counts. This chain uses TRBV5-1 with TRBJ1-1; a possible D gene is TRBD1 (5 bases). The length of the CDR3 is 15 residues. V shed 2 bases and J shed 2 bases, with 13 bases lying between them. In germline, CDR1 is SGHRS, CDR2 YFSETQ. CDR3 nucleotides: TGCGCCAGCAGCTTATTAACAGGCGTCAACACTGAAGCTTTCTTT. It translates to CASSLLTGVNTEAFF.

The chain carries TRBV7-9 and TRBJ2-5; TRBD1 or TRBD2 may be the D gene (6 bases each). Trimming removed 10 bases at V and 2 bases at J, with 11 bases between. In germline, CDR1 is SEHNR, CDR2 FQNEAQ (reference sequence). This CDR3 comprises 12 residues. The CDR3 loop reads CATRGGQETQYF. Written as DNA, the CDR3 is TGTGCCACCAGGGGAGGTCAAGAGACCCAGTACTTC.

Many counts were recorded for this clonotype. This chain connects TRBV6-1 to TRBJ2-7, with 8 positions matching TRBD1. Trimming at V came to 4 bases and at J to 3 bases, leaving 2 bases not matched to a gene. From germline, CDR1 is MNHNS and CDR2 SASEGT. The CDR3 consists of 13 residues. The CDR3 loop is CASSAGGGYEQYF. The CDR3 DNA is TGTGCCAGCAGTGCAGGGGGCGGCTACGAGCAGTACTTC.

This clonotype was found many times. CDR3 residues: CASSSGTEYSPLHF. CDR3 bases: TGTGCCAGCAGCTCCGGGACAGAGTATTCACCCCTCCACTTT. The rearrangement uses TRBV12-3 or TRBV12-4 and TRBJ1-6, with 7 bases matching TRBD1. After removal of 6 bases from V and 8 bases from J, the junction contained 7 bases not matched to a gene. This CDR3 is 14 amino acids long.

J is TRBJ2-7 and V is TRBV7-9; TRBD1 is a possible D gene (5 bases). This CDR3 is 13 amino acids long. Germline V gene sequence: CDR1 SEHNR, CDR2 FQNEAQ (reference sequence). Trimming took off 3 bases at V and 7 bases at J, with 13 bases between the two ends. The CDR3 loop reads CASSFPTEREQYF. The CDR3 DNA reads as TGTGCCAGCAGCTTCCCGACAGAGAGGGAGCAGTACTTC.

This clonotype was found many times. V and J are TRBV7-9 and TRBJ2-1, with TRBD2 as a possible D gene (5 bases). CDR3 size: 13 residues. Germline V lookup: CDR1 SEHNR, CDR2 FQNEAQ (reference sequence). The V end was cut by 5 bases, the J end by 9 bases, with 14 bases between. CDR3 nucleotides: TGTGCCAGCAGCCCTCCGTTAGGAGGTGAGCAGTTCTTC. Its translation: CASSPPLGGEQFF.

This clonotype has only a few counts. At one of its ends the junction is not consistent with the germline gene, which may arise from a read error. V is TRBV6-1 and J is TRBJ1-1, with D possibly being TRBD1 (5 bases). The CDR3 has 14 residues. From germline, CDR1 is MNHNS and CDR2 SASEGT. CDR3 bases: TGTGCCAGCAGTCCAACCTCCAGCGTCTCTTGGGGGTACTTT. This sequence encodes CASSPTSSVSWGYF.

The chain couples TRBV11-2 to TRBJ2-2; no definite D call. The germline V gene encodes CDR1 SGHAT and CDR2 FQNNGV. Trimming took off 4 bases at V and 9 bases at J, with 6 bases between the two ends. The CDR3 is made up of 11 amino acids. The CDR3 bases are TGTGCCAGCAGCTCCTCTTGGGAGCTGTTTTTT. This sequence encodes CASSSSWELFF.

Note on this clonotype: An end of the junction differs from the germline gene, which may be a read error. The chain couples TRBV11-2 to TRBJ2-7; 9 nucleotides line up with TRBD2. Germline V gene data show CDR1 as SGHAT and CDR2 as FQNNGV. The CDR3 is 16 residues long. In nucleotides, the CDR3 is TGTGCCAGCAGCTCCCTAGCGGGGAGCCCCTCCTACGATCAGTACTTC. It specifies CASSSLAGSPSYDQYF.

In its sample, this clonotype was seen many times. This chain joins TRBV30 and TRBJ2-7, with D unclear. The CDR3 has 13 residues. The germline V and J ends were trimmed by 0 bases and 2 bases, with 8 bases remaining between them. Germline V lookup: CDR1 GTSNPN, CDR2 SVGIG (reference sequence). DNA of the CDR3: TGTGCCTGGAGTGTAGGTCGGGCCTACGAGCAGTACTTC. Translating gives CAWSVGRAYEQYF.

V and J are TRBV5-1 and TRBJ2-7; D uncertain. This CDR3 contains 13 residues. Trimming removed 0 bases at V and 2 bases at J, with 6 bases between. The germline V gene encodes CDR1 SGHRS and CDR2 YFSETQ. CDR3 protein: CASSLESAYEQYF. The CDR3 DNA reads as TGCGCCAGCAGCTTGGAATCAGCCTACGAGCAGTACTTC. The variable domain in full, completed from reference TRBV5-1 and TRBJ2-7, reads KAGVTQTPRYLIKTRGQQVTLSCSPISGHRSVSWYQQTPGQGLQFLFEYFSETQRNKGNFPGRFSGRQFSNSRSEMNVSTLELGDSALYLCASSLESAYEQYFGPGTRLTVT.

This clonotype occurred many times. The chain uses TRBV20-1 and TRBJ2-1, with D unclear. V lost 0 bases and J lost 3, with 9 bases in between. CDR1 DFQATT and CDR2 SNEGSKA come from the germline V gene (reference sequence). The CDR3 is 14 residues long. Written as DNA, the CDR3 is TGCAGTGCTAGAGATAGGGCCTTCTACAATGAGCAGTTCTTC. Encoded protein: CSARDRAFYNEQFF.

This chain links TRBV7-2 with TRBJ1-1; the D is unclear. This CDR3 spans 11 amino acids. The V gene lost 3 bases and the J gene lost 12 bases, with 11 bases spanning the gap. Germline lookup yields CDR1 SGHTA and CDR2 FQGNSA. CDR3 coding DNA: TGTGCCAGCAGCTTTTCGGAAATACCTTTCTTT. Amino acids: CASSFSEIPFF.

This clonotype was observed at least ten times. The chain joins TRBV7-9 to TRBJ1-1, with D possibly matching TRBD1 (5 bases). Trimming took off 2 bases at V and 0 bases at J, with 7 bases between the two ends. The length of the CDR3 is 14 residues. Per germline, CDR1 SEHNR and CDR2 FQNEAQ (reference sequence). The CDR3 sequence: CASSLSGVNTEAFF. The CDR3 bases are TGTGCCAGCAGCTTATCGGGGGTGAACACTGAAGCTTTCTTT.

Only a few counts were recorded for this clonotype. The chain joins TRBV6-2 or TRBV6-3 to TRBJ2-1; D possibly corresponds to TRBD2 (6 bases). The CDR3 spans 12 residues. Deletions cut 11 bases from V and 9 bases from J, with 17 bases between. Germline V gene sequence: CDR1 MNHEY, CDR2 SVGEGT. This CDR3 is CASGEIDSEQFF. The DNA for the CDR3 is TGTGCCTCGGGGGAGATTGATAGTGAGCAGTTCTTC.

This clonotype was observed a handful of times. The chain employs TRBV6-5 and TRBJ2-5; possible D gene TRBD1, 6 bases. This CDR3 has 15 amino acids. CDR1 MNHEY and CDR2 SVGAGI come from the germline V gene. V lost 7 bases, J lost 2 bases, and 17 bases lay in between. The CDR3 region has the DNA TGTGCCAGCATTTGGGACACTCTTTTGCAAGAGACCCAGTACTTC. This gives the protein CASIWDTLLQETQYF.

The V call is TRBV7-9, the J call TRBJ2-3, with unresolved D. The CDR3 length is 16 residues. Germline V lookup: CDR1 SEHNR, CDR2 FQNEAQ (reference sequence). V lost 5 bases, J lost 6 bases, and 21 bases lay in between. Written as DNA, the CDR3 is TGTGCCAGCAGCCTAAAGCAGTTAGGACGTGGTGATACGCAGTATTTT. It yields the protein CASSLKQLGRGDTQYF.

The genes are TRBV7-9 and TRBJ2-2; unclear D gene. V shed 0 bases and J shed 7 bases, with 6 bases lying between them. This CDR3 region has 13 residues. Germline V lookup: CDR1 SEHNR, CDR2 FQNEAQ (reference sequence). The CDR3 region is CASSLAGGGELFF. The CDR3 DNA is TGTGCCAGCAGCTTAGCGGGTGGCGGGGAGCTGTTTTTT.

This clonotype was seen repeatedly, ten times or more. The chain uses TRBV10-2 and TRBJ2-2, with D perhaps TRBD1 (5 bases). V was pared by 4 bases and J by 8 bases, with 11 bases between. CDR3 length: 13 residues. Germline V CDR1 and CDR2: WSHSY, SAAADI. This chain's CDR3 is CASSGLGAGELFF. CDR3 sequence (DNA): TGCGCCAGCAGTGGGCTAGGGGCGGGGGAGCTGTTTTTT.